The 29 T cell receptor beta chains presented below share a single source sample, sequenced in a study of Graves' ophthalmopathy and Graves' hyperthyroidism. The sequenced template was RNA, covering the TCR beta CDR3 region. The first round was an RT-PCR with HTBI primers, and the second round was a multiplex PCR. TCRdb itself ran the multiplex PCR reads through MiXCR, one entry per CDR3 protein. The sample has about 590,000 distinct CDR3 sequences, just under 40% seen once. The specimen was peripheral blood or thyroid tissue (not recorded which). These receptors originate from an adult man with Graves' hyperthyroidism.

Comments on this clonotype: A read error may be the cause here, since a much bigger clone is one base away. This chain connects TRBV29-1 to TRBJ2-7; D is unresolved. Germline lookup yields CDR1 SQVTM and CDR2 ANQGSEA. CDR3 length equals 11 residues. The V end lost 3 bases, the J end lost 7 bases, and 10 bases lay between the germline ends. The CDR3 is CSVENVGEQYF. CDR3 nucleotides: TGCAGCGTTGAGAATGTTGGTGAGCAGTACTTC.

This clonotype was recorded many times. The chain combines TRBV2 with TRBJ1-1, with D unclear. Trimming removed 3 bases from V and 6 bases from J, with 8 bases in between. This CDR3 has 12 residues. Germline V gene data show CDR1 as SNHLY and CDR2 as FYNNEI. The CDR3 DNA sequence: TGTGCCAGCAGTGATCGTAGAGCTGAAGCTTTCTTT. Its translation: CASSDRRAEAFF.

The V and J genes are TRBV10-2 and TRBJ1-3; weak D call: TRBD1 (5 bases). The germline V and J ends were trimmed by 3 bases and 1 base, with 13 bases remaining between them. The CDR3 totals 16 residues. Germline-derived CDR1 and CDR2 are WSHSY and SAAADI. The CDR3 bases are TGCGCCAGCAGTGAACCACGGGGGGAATCTGGAAACACCATATATTTT. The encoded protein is CASSEPRGESGNTIYF.

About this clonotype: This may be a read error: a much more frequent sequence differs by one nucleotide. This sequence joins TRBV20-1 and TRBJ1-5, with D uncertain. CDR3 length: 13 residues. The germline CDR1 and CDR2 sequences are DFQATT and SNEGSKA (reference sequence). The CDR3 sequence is CGARYNGNQPQHF. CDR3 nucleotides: TGCGGTGCTAGATATAATGGGAATCAGCCCCAGCATTTT.

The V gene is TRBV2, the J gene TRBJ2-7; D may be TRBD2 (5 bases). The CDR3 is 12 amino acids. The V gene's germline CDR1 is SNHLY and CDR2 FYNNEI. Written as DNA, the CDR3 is TGTGCTAGCGACCGTCGGCCTTCCGAGCAGTACTTC. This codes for CASDRRPSEQYF.

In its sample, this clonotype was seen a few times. The CDR3 loop reads CASSSSGVRHTIYF. As DNA, the CDR3 is TGTGCCAGCAGTTCAAGTGGGGTTCGGCACACCATATATTTT. The gene calls are TRBV6-5 and TRBJ1-3; no firm D call. Germline V gene lookup returns CDR1 MNHEY and CDR2 SVGAGI. V shed 4 bases and J shed 8 bases, with 15 bases lying between them. CDR3 length: 14 residues.

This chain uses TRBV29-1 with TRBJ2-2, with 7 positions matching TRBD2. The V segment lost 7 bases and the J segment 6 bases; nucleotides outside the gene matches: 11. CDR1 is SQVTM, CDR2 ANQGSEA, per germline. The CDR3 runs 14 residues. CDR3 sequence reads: CSGGLVGAAGELFF. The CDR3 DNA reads TGCAGCGGCGGACTAGTGGGAGCGGCCGGGGAGCTGTTTTTT.

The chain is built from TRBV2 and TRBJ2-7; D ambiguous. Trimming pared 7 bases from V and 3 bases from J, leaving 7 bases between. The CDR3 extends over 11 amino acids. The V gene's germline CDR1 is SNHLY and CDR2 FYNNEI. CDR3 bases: TGTGCCAGCATGGCACGCTACGAGCAGTACTTC. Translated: CASMARYEQYF.

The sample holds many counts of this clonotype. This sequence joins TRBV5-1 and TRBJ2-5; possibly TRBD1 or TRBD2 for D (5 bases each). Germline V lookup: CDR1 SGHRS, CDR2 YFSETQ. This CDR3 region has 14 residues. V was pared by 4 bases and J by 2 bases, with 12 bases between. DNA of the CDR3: TGCGCCAGCAGCCGAGGGGACGTACAAGAGACCCAGTACTTC. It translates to CASSRGDVQETQYF.

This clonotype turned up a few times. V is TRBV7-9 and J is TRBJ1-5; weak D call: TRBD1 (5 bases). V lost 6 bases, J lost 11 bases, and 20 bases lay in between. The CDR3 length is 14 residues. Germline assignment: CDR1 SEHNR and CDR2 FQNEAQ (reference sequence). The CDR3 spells CASRRTGTKETQHF. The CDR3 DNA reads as TGTGCCAGCAGGCGCACCGGGACGAAAGAGACCCAGCATTTT.

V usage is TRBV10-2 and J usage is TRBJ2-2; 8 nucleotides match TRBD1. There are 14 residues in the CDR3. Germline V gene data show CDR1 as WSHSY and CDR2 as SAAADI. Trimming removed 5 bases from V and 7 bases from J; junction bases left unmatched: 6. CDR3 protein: CASSRTGSSGELFF. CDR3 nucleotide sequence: TGCGCCAGCAGTAGGACAGGGTCGAGCGGGGAGCTGTTTTTT.

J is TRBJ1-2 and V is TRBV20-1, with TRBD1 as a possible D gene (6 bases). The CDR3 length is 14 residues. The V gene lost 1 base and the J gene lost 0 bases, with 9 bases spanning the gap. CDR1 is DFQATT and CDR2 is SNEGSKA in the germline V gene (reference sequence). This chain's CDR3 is CSARAGTSNYGYTF. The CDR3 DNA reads TGCAGTGCTAGAGCCGGGACATCTAACTATGGCTACACCTTC.

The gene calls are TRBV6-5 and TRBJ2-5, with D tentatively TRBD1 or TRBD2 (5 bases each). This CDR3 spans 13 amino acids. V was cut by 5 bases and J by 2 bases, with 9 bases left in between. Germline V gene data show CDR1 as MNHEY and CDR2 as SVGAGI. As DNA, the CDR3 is TGTGCCAGCAGTGGGGGATTTCAAGAGACCCAGTACTTC. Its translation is CASSGGFQETQYF.

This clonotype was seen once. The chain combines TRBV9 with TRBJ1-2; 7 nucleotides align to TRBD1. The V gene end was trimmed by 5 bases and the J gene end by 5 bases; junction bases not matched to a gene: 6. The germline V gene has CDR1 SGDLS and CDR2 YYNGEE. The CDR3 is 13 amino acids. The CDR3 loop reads CASRSDRRYGYTF. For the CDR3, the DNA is TGTGCCAGCAGATCGGACAGGCGGTATGGCTACACCTTC.

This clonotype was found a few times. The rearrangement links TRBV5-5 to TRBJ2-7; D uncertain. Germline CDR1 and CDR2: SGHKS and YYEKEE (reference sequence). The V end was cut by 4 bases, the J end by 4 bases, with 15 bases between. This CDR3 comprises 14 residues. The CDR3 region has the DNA TGTGCCAGCAGCACTACCCTTGGAAAATACGAGCAGTACTTC. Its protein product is CASSTTLGKYEQYF.

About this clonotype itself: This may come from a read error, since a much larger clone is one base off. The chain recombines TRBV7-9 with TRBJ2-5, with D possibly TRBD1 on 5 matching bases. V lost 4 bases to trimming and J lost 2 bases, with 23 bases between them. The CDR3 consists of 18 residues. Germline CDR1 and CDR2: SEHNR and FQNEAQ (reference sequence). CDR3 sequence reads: CASSSQPPDSVLQETQYF. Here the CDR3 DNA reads TGTGCCAGCAGCTCCCAGCCGCCCGACAGCGTCTTGCAAGAGACCCAGTACTTC. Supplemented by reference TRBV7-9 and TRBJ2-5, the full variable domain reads DTGVSQNPRHKITKRGQNVTFRCDPISEHNRLYWYRQTLGQGPEFLTYFQNEAQLEKSRLLSDRFSAERPKGSFSTLEIQRTEQGDSAMYLCASSSQPPDSVLQETQYFGPGTRLLVL.

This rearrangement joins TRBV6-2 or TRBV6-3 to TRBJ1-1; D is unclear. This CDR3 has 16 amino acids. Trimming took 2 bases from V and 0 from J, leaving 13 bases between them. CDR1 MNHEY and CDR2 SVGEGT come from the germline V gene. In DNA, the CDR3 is TGTGCCAGCAGTTACAATATAGGACCTCTGAACACTGAAGCTTTCTTT. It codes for CASSYNIGPLNTEAFF.

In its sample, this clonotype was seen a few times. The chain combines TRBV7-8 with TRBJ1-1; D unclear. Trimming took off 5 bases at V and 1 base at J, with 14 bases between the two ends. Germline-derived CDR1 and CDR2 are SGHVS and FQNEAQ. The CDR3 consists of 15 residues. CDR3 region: CASSRLPDSNTEAFF. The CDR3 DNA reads TGTGCCAGCAGCCGTTTACCGGATTCGAACACTGAAGCTTTCTTT. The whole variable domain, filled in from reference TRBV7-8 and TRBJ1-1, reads GAGVSQSPRYKVAKRGQDVALRCDPISGHVSLFWYQQALGQGPEFLTYFQNEAQLDKSGLPSDRFFAERPEGSVSTLKIQRTQQEDSAVYLCASSRLPDSNTEAFFGQGTRLTVV.

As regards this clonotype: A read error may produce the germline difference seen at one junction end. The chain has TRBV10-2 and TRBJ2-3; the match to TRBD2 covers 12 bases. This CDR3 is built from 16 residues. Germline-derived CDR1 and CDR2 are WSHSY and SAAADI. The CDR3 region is CASSSGMTSGRDTQYF. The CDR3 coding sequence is TGTGCCAGCAGCTCCGGGATGACTAGCGGGAGAGATACGCAGTATTTT.

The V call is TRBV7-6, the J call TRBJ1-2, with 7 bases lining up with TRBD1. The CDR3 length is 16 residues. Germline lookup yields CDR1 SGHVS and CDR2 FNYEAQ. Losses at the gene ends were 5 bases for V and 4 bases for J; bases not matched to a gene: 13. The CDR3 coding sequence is TGTGCCAGCAGCCTCGACAGGGCAGGGGCCAGCTATGGCTACACCTTC. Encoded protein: CASSLDRAGASYGYTF.

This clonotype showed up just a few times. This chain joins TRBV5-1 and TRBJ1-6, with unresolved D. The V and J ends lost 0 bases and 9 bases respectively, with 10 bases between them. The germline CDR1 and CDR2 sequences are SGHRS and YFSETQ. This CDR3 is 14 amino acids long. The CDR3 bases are TGCGCCAGCAGCTTGGCGGGGTACGGTTCACCCCTCCACTTT. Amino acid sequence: CASSLAGYGSPLHF.

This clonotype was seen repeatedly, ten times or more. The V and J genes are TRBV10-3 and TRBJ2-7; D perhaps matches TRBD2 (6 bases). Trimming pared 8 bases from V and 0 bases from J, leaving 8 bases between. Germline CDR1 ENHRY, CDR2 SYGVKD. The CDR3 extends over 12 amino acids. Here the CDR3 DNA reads TGTGCCATCGCGGGGCGCTCCTACGAGCAGTACTTC. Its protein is CAIAGRSYEQYF.

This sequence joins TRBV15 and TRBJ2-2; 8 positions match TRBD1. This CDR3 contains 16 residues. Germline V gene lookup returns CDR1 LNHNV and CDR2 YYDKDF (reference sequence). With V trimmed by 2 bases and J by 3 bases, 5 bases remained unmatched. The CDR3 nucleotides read TGTGCCACCAGCAGACCGACAGGGGCGTACACCGGGGAGCTGTTTTTT. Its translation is CATSRPTGAYTGELFF.

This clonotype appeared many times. The CDR3 loop is CASSQIKRELSYEQYF. The CDR3 DNA sequence: TGTGCCAGCAGCCAGATCAAGCGGGAGCTCTCCTACGAGCAGTACTTC. The chain has TRBV7-8 and TRBJ2-7; 8 bases match TRBD2. This CDR3 has 16 amino acids. Germline V gives CDR1 SGHVS, CDR2 FQNEAQ. J was trimmed by 0 bases and V by 5 bases; bases with no gene match: 9.

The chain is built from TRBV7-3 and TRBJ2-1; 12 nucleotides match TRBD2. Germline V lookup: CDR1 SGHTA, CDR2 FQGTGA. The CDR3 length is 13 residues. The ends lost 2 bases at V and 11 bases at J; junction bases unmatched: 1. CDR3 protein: CASSLGLAGKQFF. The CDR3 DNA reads TGTGCCAGCAGCTTAGGACTAGCGGGAAAGCAGTTCTTC.

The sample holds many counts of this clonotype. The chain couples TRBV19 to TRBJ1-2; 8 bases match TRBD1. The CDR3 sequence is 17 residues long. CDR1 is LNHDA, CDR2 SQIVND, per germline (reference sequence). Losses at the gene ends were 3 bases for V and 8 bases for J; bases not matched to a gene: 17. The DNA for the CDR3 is TGTGCCAGTAGTATCGGACAGGGAAGCTTTGCCCGACCGGGCTACACCTTC. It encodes CASSIGQGSFARPGYTF. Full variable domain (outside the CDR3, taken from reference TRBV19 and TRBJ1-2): DGGITQSPKYLFRKEGQNVTLSCEQNLNHDAMYWYRQDPGQGLRLIYYSQIVNDFQKGDIAEGYSVSREKKESFPLTVTSAQKNPTAFYLCASSIGQGSFARPGYTFGSGTRLTVV.

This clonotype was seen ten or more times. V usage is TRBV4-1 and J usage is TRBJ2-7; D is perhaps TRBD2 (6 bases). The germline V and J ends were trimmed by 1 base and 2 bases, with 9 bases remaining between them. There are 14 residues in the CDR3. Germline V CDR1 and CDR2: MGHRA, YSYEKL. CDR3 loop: CASSQGTITYEQYF. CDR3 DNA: TGCGCCAGCAGCCAAGGGACTATAACCTACGAGCAGTACTTC.

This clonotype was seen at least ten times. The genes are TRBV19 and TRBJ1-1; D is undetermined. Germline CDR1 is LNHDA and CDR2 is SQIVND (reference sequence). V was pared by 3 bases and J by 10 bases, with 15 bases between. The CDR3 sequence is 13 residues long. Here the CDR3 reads CASSIVQKGRAFF. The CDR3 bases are TGTGCCAGTAGTATTGTTCAAAAAGGAAGAGCTTTCTTT.

The CDR3 DNA sequence: TGCGCCAGCAGCTTGGAAGGCTTCTCCGCCGGGGTCAGGTACTTC. Amino acids: CASSLEGFSAGVRYF. This chain links TRBV5-1 with TRBJ2-7; D is perhaps TRBD2 (5 bases). Germline CDR1 and CDR2: SGHRS and YFSETQ. The V and J ends lost 0 bases and 12 bases respectively, with 22 bases between them. The CDR3 spans 15 residues. Variable domain in full (rest from reference TRBV5-1 and TRBJ2-7): KAGVTQTPRYLIKTRGQQVTLSCSPISGHRSVSWYQQTPGQGLQFLFEYFSETQRNKGNFPGRFSGRQFSNSRSEMNVSTLELGDSALYLCASSLEGFSAGVRYFGPGTRLTVT.